The present T cell receptor (beta chain) was sequenced within a study of PD-L1 blockade in urothelial cancer. Overall study: Between 0 and 3 chemotherapy regimens preceded treatment for each patient.

The time point was: pretreatment peripheral blood. Sequencing used immunoSEQ multiplex PCR; TCRdb keeps in-frame clones, though not all of them. Of 60,000 or so clones listed, about 86% are singletons. Between the trimmed V and J ends, which lost 1 base and 1 base, there was a span of 5 bases. The V gene's germline CDR1 is SGHDN and CDR2 FVKESK. CDR3 size: 14 residues. V usage is TRBV14 and J usage is TRBJ1-3; D is undetermined. Sequencing was performed on PBMCs, taken around atezolizumab (anti-PD-L1) treatment. The receptor comes from an older man with urothelial cancer. The CDR3 here is CASSQAGSGNTIYF. The CDR3 DNA reads TGTGCCAGCAGCCAAGCCGGGTCTGGAAACACCATATATTTT.